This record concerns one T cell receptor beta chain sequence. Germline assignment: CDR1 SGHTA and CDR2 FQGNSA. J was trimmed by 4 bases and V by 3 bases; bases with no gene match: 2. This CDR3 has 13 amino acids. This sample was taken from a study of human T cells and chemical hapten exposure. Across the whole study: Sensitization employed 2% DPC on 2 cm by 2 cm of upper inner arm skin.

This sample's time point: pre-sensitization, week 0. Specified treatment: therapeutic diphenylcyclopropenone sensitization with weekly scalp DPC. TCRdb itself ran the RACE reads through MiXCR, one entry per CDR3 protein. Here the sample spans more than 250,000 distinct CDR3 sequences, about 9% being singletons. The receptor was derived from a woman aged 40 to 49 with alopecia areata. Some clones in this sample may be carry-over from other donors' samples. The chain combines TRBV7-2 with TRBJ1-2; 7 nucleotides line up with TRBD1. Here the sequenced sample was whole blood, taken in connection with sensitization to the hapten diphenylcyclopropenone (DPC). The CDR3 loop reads CASSFGQAYGYTF. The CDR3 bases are TGTGCCAGCAGCTTCGGACAGGCCTATGGCTACACCTTC.